The sequence of this TCR beta chain was determined in a study of HIV-infected patients and healthy controls. CDR1 is SGHRS, CDR2 YFSETQ, per germline. The CDR3 extends over 14 amino acids. V lost 4 bases and J lost 2, with 13 bases in between. MiXCR, applied by TCRdb to the 5' RACE reads, yields one record per CDR3 protein. The data contain 18,000 or so distinct CDR3 sequences, 15% to 20% of them singletons. Sample: CD8+ T cells from blood. The source of this sequence is a human donor in good health. The chain links TRBV5-1 to TRBJ2-7; D is possibly TRBD2 (6 bases). The CDR3 bases are TGCGCCAGCAGCCCTGGGGAGGCCACCTACGAGCAGTACTTC. Its translation: CASSPGEATYEQYF. Looking up the rest from reference TRBV5-1 and TRBJ2-7 gives the full variable domain: KAGVTQTPRYLIKTRGQQVTLSCSPISGHRSVSWYQQTPGQGLQFLFEYFSETQRNKGNFPGRFSGRQFSNSRSEMNVSTLELGDSALYLCASSPGEATYEQYFGPGTRLTVT.